Listed below are T cell receptor beta chains from one sample, sequenced in a study of regulatory T cells in long-lasting Graves disease. MiXCR, applied by TCRdb to the multiplex PCR reads, yields one record per CDR3 protein. The sample contains about 360,000 distinct CDR3 sequences, 16% of which appear only once. These data were also filed under a second study, of T cells in Graves' hyperthyroidism and ophthalmopathy.

This material consisted of peripheral blood mononuclear cells (PBMCs), taken at new diagnosis, from a patient treated with antithyroid drugs. The source is a woman younger than 30 with Graves disease. Both conserved end residues are part of each CDR3. A D gene is named only where the DNA matches it firmly. Only part of the rows carry a size: once, few, many, or a class if the clone is expanded.

>many|TRBJ1-4|TRBV2|TRBD1
TGTGCCAGCAGCCGACAGGGCTTAAATGAAAAACTGTTTTTT
CASSRQGLNEKLFF
>many|TRBJ1-1|TRBV3-1|.
TGTGCCAGCAGCCAAGGGGGAGGCACTGAAGCTTTCTTT
CASSQGGGTEAFF
>many|TRBJ2-2|TRBV3-1|.
TGTGCCAGCAGCCAAGTCGGTCAGGCGCTGTTTTTT
CASSQVGQALFF
>many|TRBJ1-2|TRBV6-1|.
TGTGCCAGCAAACAGGTCTATGGCTACACCTTC
CASKQVYGYTF
>many|TRBJ2-2|TRBV5-1|TRBD2
TGCGCCAGCAGCCCGACTAGCGGGAGTACCGGGGAGCTGTTTTTT
CASSPTSGSTGELFF
>many|TRBJ2-1|TRBV20-1|TRBD2
TGCAGTGCTAGAACGTTAGGACTAGCGTTTTACAATGAGCAGTTCTTC
CSARTLGLAFYNEQFF
>.|TRBJ2-1|TRBV27|TRBD2
TGTGCCAGCAGTTTTGGGGGGGATAGCTCCTACAGTGAGCAGTTCTTC
CASSFGGDSSYSEQFF
>.|TRBJ2-1|TRBV6-1|TRBD2
TGTGCCAGCAGTCCGACTAGCGGGGGGGGTGGCAATGAGCAGTTCTTC
CASSPTSGGGGNEQFF
>.|TRBJ2-3|TRBV19|.
TGTGCCAGTAGTTCCCGACTAGGACGCACAGATACGCAGTATTTT
CASSSRLGRTDTQYF
>many|TRBJ1-1|TRBV11-2|TRBD1
TGTGCCAGCAGCCAACCGACAGGGGGCTTCACTGAAGCTTTCTTT
CASSQPTGGFTEAFF
>many|TRBJ2-1|TRBV5-5|.
TGTGCCAGCAGCTTTTTCACAGCAGACAATGAGCAGTTCTTC
CASSFFTADNEQFF
>many|TRBJ2-2|TRBV7-8|TRBD1
TGTGCCAGCAGCTGGGGGTGGGACAGGGACACCGGGGAGCTGTTTTTT
CASSWGWDRDTGELFF
>many|TRBJ1-1|TRBV28|.
TGTGCCAGCAGTTTATCGGGAGGGGGGGGCACTGAAGCTTTCTTT
CASSLSGGGGTEAFF
>.|TRBJ2-1|TRBV11-2|.
TGTGCCAGCAGCCCTGGCCCTGGGGGACTTAGCCTTGGTGATCAGTTCTTC
CASSPGPGGLSLGDQFF
>many|TRBJ2-1|TRBV6-2/TRBV6-3|TRBD2
TGTGCCAGCAACCCAGAAGCGGGGGAGACCTACAATGAGCAGTTCTTC
CASNPEAGETYNEQFF
>many|TRBJ2-3|TRBV20-1|.
TGCAGTGCTAGAGATATGGAGAAAGATACGCAGTATTTT
CSARDMEKDTQYF
>.|TRBJ1-4|TRBV6-1|.
TGTGCCAGCAGGGAGGACTGGCTATCTGAAAAACTGTTTTTT
CASREDWLSEKLFF
>many|TRBJ1-2|TRBV11-2|TRBD1
TGTGCCAGCAGCCAGACAGGGATTAACTATGGCTACACCTTC
CASSQTGINYGYTF
>few|TRBJ2-1|TRBV6-2/TRBV6-3|TRBD1
TGTGCCAGCAGCCCGTTCTGGGACAGGGGTTATAATGAGCAGTTCTTC
CASSPFWDRGYNEQFF
>.|TRBJ2-4|TRBV11-2|TRBD2
TGTGCCAGCAGCCTGGGACTAGACAATGAGCAGTACTTC
CASSLGLDNEQYF
>.|TRBJ1-5|TRBV2|.
TGTGCCAGCAGCGTGGGACATGGCAATCAGCCCCAGCATTTT
CASSVGHGNQPQHF
>many|TRBJ2-3|TRBV5-1|.
TGCGCCAGCAGCCTTGGACCAGAGGCAGATACGCAGTATTTT
CASSLGPEADTQYF
>many|TRBJ2-3|TRBV5-1|TRBD2
TGCGCCAGCAGCGCCGGGACTAGCGAGACAGATACGCAGTATTTT
CASSAGTSETDTQYF
>many|TRBJ2-1|TRBV12-3/TRBV12-4|TRBD2
TGTGCCAGCAGTTTTTACGCTAGCGGGAGAGATTATTTTAATGAGCAGTTCTTC
CASSFYASGRDYFNEQFF
>many|TRBJ2-7|TRBV11-2|TRBD1
TGTGCCAGCAGCTTATACGGCCGGCAGGACAGGGCGGGCGAGCAGTACTTC
CASSLYGRQDRAGEQYF
>many|TRBJ2-1|TRBV12-5|.
TGTGCTAGTGGTTTGGTATTAAATTCCGAAATCGGGGAGCAGTTCTTC
CASGLVLNSEIGEQFF
>few|TRBJ1-4|TRBV28|.
TGTGCCAGCAGCGCCCGGGGATATAATGAAAAACTGTTTTTT
CASSARGYNEKLFF
>many|TRBJ2-5|TRBV10-3|.
TGTGCCATCAGTGCTGCGAACCGGGACAAAGAGACCCAGTACTTC
CAISAANRDKETQYF
>many|TRBJ2-1|TRBV27|.
TGTGCCAGCACCCCAGGGGGGCCGGGGGGTAGCAATGAGCAGTTCTTC
CASTPGGPGGSNEQFF
>many|TRBJ2-2|TRBV30|.
TGTGCCTGGAGTGCAACAGAGACCGGGGAGCTGTTTTTT
CAWSATETGELFF
>.|TRBJ1-2|TRBV25-1|.
TGTGCCAGCCAACCGGGCCAAAACTATGGCTACACCTTC
CASQPGQNYGYTF
>many|TRBJ2-2|TRBV2|.
TGTGCCAGCAAACGCCAGAGGGGCCTCACCCTCGGGGAGCTGTTTTTT
CASKRQRGLTLGELFF
>many|TRBJ1-2|TRBV27|.
TGTGCCAGCAGTTTATCCCCCTGGGGCGACTATGGCTACACCTTC
CASSLSPWGDYGYTF
>few|TRBJ2-1|TRBV29-1|TRBD2
TGCAGCGTCTTCCTTAGCGGGGGGGCTAGGGAGCAGTTCTTC
CSVFLSGGAREQFF
>many|TRBJ2-7|TRBV2|.
TGTGCCAGCACTAAGGGGTCGTCCACCTACGAGCAGTACTTC
CASTKGSSTYEQYF
>.|TRBJ2-2|TRBV9|.
TGTGCCAGCACGGTTGGGCCAAGAGAGGGGGAGCTGTTTTTT
CASTVGPREGELFF
>.|TRBJ2-2|TRBV5-5|TRBD2
TGTGCCAGCAGCCCGAAACTAGCGGGGGGGAGCACCGGGGAGCGGTTTTTT
CASSPKLAGGSTGERFF
>many|TRBJ2-1|TRBV12-3/TRBV12-4|TRBD2
TGTGCCAGCGGGTTACTAGCGGGGGGGTACAATGAGCAGTTCTTC
CASGLLAGGYNEQFF
>many|TRBJ2-7|TRBV6-1|.
TGTGCCAGCCTGAGCGTCCTAATCTACGAGCAGTACTTC
CASLSVLIYEQYF
>.|TRBJ1-2|TRBV11-2|TRBD1
TGTGCCAGCAGCCGAAGGACAGGGTCCCTTCTTAACTATGGCTACACCTTC
CASSRRTGSLLNYGYTF
>few|TRBJ2-5|TRBV9|TRBD1
TGTGCCAGCAGCCCAGGGGGTGGTTGGCCGAACCAAGAGACCCAGTACTTC
CASSPGGGWPNQETQYF
>many|TRBJ2-2|TRBV5-1|.
TGCGCCAGCAGGAACCGGGACTCCATCGGGGAGCTGTTTTTT
CASRNRDSIGELFF
>many|TRBJ2-7|TRBV4-1|TRBD1
TGCGCCACCAGGGCAAACCCGGGACAGGGTTCCTACGAGCAGTACTTC
CATRANPGQGSYEQYF
>many|TRBJ1-5|TRBV6-1|.
TGTGCCAGCAGCCGCGGGACGGACACGCATTTT
CASSRGTDTHF
>few|TRBJ1-3|TRBV15|TRBD1
TGTGCCACCAGCAGCCGGGACAGGGGTTCTGGAAACACCATATATTTT
CATSSRDRGSGNTIYF
>many|TRBJ2-1|TRBV20-1|TRBD2
TGCAGTGCTAGTGGACTAGCGGGCTCTTCGAGCTCCTACAATGAGCAGTTCTTC
CSASGLAGSSSSYNEQFF
>.|TRBJ2-3|TRBV9|TRBD2
TGTGCCAGCAGCGTAGGTACTAGCGGGCGTGACGATACGCAGTATTTT
CASSVGTSGRDDTQYF
>.|TRBJ2-2|TRBV7-8|TRBD1
TGTGCCAGCAGCCAAGGGACAGGGGCAGACACCGGGGAGCTGTTTTTT
CASSQGTGADTGELFF
>many|TRBJ2-3|TRBV28|.
TGTGCCAGCAGTCAGAGACAACGCACAGATACGCAGTATTTT
CASSQRQRTDTQYF